The TCR beta chain described here comes from a study of CD8 T cells in Susac syndrome. RNA amounts of roughly 0.45 to 1 ug underwent reverse transcription with random hexamers. With immunoSEQ multiplex PCR, TCR beta CDR3 was amplified across 54 Vbeta and 13 Jbeta. TCRdb re-analysed the immunoSEQ multiplex PCR reads in MiXCR, keeping a single row per CDR3 protein. The sample carries some 170,000 distinct CDR3 sequences, roughly 95% recorded once. Note on this clonotype: Its antigen is not known.

Peripheral blood CD8+ and CD4+ T cells were profiled by TCR beta sequencing. Whole-study results and caveats: The TCR sequencing and HLA analysis in the study involved a relatively small number of individuals, as the study acknowledged.

The specimen was CD4+ T cells from PBMCs. The sequence was collected from a human donor in good health.

Here the CDR3 DNA reads TGCAGTGCTTACCCGCGGGGAGGAGAGACCCAGTACTTC. This sequence encodes CSAYPRGGETQYF. The J gene is TRBJ2-5, the V gene TRBV20-1; a weak D match, TRBD2 (6 bases). V was cut by 5 bases and J by 4 bases, with 14 bases left in between. The CDR3 has 13 amino acids. From germline, CDR1 is DFQATT and CDR2 SNEGSKA (reference sequence).